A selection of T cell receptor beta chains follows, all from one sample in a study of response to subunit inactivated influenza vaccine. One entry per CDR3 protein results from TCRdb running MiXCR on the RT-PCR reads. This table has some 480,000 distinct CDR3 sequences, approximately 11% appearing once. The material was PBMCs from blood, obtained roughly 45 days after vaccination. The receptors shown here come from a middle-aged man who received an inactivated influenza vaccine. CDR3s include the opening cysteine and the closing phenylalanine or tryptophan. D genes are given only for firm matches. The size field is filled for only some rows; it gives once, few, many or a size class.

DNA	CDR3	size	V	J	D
TGTGCCACCAGCAGAGAGAGGGGGCTGGGTGAAAAACTGTTTTTT	CATSRERGLGEKLFF	.	TRBV15	TRBJ1-4	TRBD1
TGCGCCAGCAGCTTGGCCAGTAGCGAAGGAAACATTCAGTACTTC	CASSLASSEGNIQYF	many	TRBV5-1	TRBJ2-4	.
TGTGCCAGCAGTGACCTAATACTAGCGGGCCTCCCCACAGATACGCAGTATTTT	CASSDLILAGLPTDTQYF	few	TRBV25-1	TRBJ2-3	TRBD2
TGCAGTGCTAGAGTGGGTCTAGGTTCACCCCTCCACTTT	CSARVGLGSPLHF	.	TRBV20-1	TRBJ1-6	.
TGTGCCAGCAGAAAAGACTCGGGCTCCTACAATGAGCAGTTCTTC	CASRKDSGSYNEQFF	.	TRBV7-2	TRBJ2-1	.
TGCAGCGCCCCATGGGGACTTATCACAGATACGCAGTATTTT	CSAPWGLITDTQYF	many	TRBV29-1	TRBJ2-3	.
TGTGCCAGCAGCTTTGATGTGAGGAGGACGCAGCATGAGCAGTTCTTC	CASSFDVRRTQHEQFF	few	TRBV5-6	TRBJ2-1	.
TGTGCCAGCAGTATATATGCAGGGCACCAAGAGACCCAGTACTTC	CASSIYAGHQETQYF	few	TRBV12-3/TRBV12-4	TRBJ2-5	.
TGTGCCAGCAGTTTATTGTCTAGCGGGGGTGAGCAGTTCTTC	CASSLLSSGGEQFF	.	TRBV27	TRBJ2-1	TRBD2
TGCAGTGCTAAAAACAGGCCCACCTATGGCTACACCTTC	CSAKNRPTYGYTF	few	TRBV20-1	TRBJ1-2	.
TGCAGCGTGGGACACGTTAACACTGAAGCTTTCTTT	CSVGHVNTEAFF	few	TRBV29-1	TRBJ1-1	.
TGTGCCAGCAGCCAGGTGGGGGTGTGGGAGACCCAGTACTTC	CASSQVGVWETQYF	.	TRBV12-3/TRBV12-4	TRBJ2-5	.
TGTGCCAGCAGTTCAGGGGGAGGATCCGGGGAGCTGTTTTTT	CASSSGGGSGELFF	.	TRBV7-3	TRBJ2-2	.
TGCAGCGGGACTAGCGGACAAGAGACCCAGTACTTC	CSGTSGQETQYF	many	TRBV29-1	TRBJ2-5	TRBD2
TGTGCCAGCAGTCGTCTAGCGGACTCCTACAATGAGCAGTTCTTC	CASSRLADSYNEQFF	many	TRBV7-2	TRBJ2-1	TRBD2
TGCAGCGTTGCTATAGGGATTAGCACAGATACGCAGTATTTT	CSVAIGISTDTQYF	few	TRBV29-1	TRBJ2-3	.
TGCGCCAGCAGCTTTGGGGGCCTTACTACCAAAAACATTCAGTACTTC	CASSFGGLTTKNIQYF	many	TRBV5-1	TRBJ2-4	.
TGTGCCAGCACTAGCGGGGGATCGGATACGCAGTATTTT	CASTSGGSDTQYF	few	TRBV24-1	TRBJ2-3	TRBD2
TGCGCCAGCAGCTTAGGAACTAGCGCCAGATACAATGAGCAGTTCTTC	CASSLGTSARYNEQFF	few	TRBV5-1	TRBJ2-1	TRBD2
TGCAGTGCTACTTCCTGGACTAGCGGCTCCTACAATGAGCAGTTCTTC	CSATSWTSGSYNEQFF	.	TRBV20-1	TRBJ2-1	TRBD2
TGCAGTGCTACCAAGGGGCTAGCGGGAGGGCCCTTAAATGAGCAGTTCTTC	CSATKGLAGGPLNEQFF	.	TRBV20-1	TRBJ2-1	TRBD2
TGCAGCGTTGGGACTAGCGGAGCCCTGGGAGATACGCAGTATTTT	CSVGTSGALGDTQYF	many	TRBV29-1	TRBJ2-3	TRBD2
TGTGCCAGCAGCCCAGGGTGGGACTCTAACACCGGGGAGCTGTTTTTT	CASSPGWDSNTGELFF	.	TRBV7-3	TRBJ2-2	.
TGCAGTGCTCGGACAAGCTACGAGCAGTACTTC	CSARTSYEQYF	.	TRBV20-1	TRBJ2-7	.
TGTGCCAGCAGCCAACAGGGACAGGGGAAATCAGATACGCAGTATTTT	CASSQQGQGKSDTQYF	.	TRBV4-2	TRBJ2-3	TRBD1
TGTGCCAGCAGCCAAGGCGGGGTCGGGGAGCAGTACTTC	CASSQGGVGEQYF	few	TRBV3-1	TRBJ2-7	.
TGCAGTGCTCCAGGACGGGCCTCCTACGAGCAGTACTTC	CSAPGRASYEQYF	few	TRBV20-1	TRBJ2-7	.